The 8 T cell receptor beta chains reported below all come from one sample, sequenced in a study of blood T cell repertoires in COVID-19. The data were produced by immunoSEQ multiplex PCR, yet TCRdb's version contains in-frame clones alone and is incomplete. The top ten hold around 7% of the sample, which has 170,000 or so clones, around 80% seen once. The sequenced sample was peripheral blood. The receptor set was obtained from a man in his 70s with active or convalescent COVID-19.

V gene TRBV5-1 combines with J gene TRBJ1-1; D possibly corresponds to TRBD1 (6 bases). Germline lookup yields CDR1 SGHRS and CDR2 YFSETQ. Between the trimmed V and J ends, which lost 6 bases and 3 bases, there was a span of 12 bases. The CDR3 consists of 13 residues. The CDR3 loop reads CASIRGDDTEAFF. As DNA, the CDR3 is TGCGCCAGCATCAGGGGTGATGACACTGAAGCTTTCTTT.

This clone was found a few times. The V and J genes are TRBV4-2 and TRBJ2-2; D may be TRBD2 (5 bases). This CDR3 contains 16 residues. CDR1 is LGHNA, CDR2 YNFKEQ, per germline. Trimming removed 0 bases at V and 1 base at J, with 9 bases between. CDR3 DNA sequence: TGTGCCAGCAGCCAAGAGTGGCGGGTGAACACCGGGGAGCTGTTTTTT. This codes for CASSQEWRVNTGELFF.

The chain uses TRBV6-5 and TRBJ2-7; D may be TRBD2 (6 bases). The CDR3 contains 12 residues. The V end was cut by 4 bases, the J end by 9 bases, with 13 bases between. In germline, CDR1 is MNHEY, CDR2 SVGAGI. This CDR3 is CASSSGGSGQYF. DNA of the CDR3: TGTGCCAGCAGTTCCGGAGGGTCCGGGCAGTACTTC.

This chain uses TRBV5-1 with TRBJ1-6; no definite D call. This CDR3 contains 18 residues. Trimming took off 1 base at V and 0 bases at J, with 14 bases between the two ends. Per the germline V gene, CDR1 is SGHRS and CDR2 is YFSETQ. CDR3 nucleotides: TGCGCCAGCAGCTTGAGTGACACCACAAACTCCTATAATTCACCCCTCCACTTT. Amino acids: CASSLSDTTNSYNSPLHF.

V is TRBV9 and J is TRBJ2-1; 10 nucleotides match TRBD2. The V gene end was trimmed by 0 bases and the J gene end by 3 bases; junction bases not matched to a gene: 3. This CDR3 spans 16 amino acids. Germline values: CDR1 SGDLS, CDR2 YYNGEE. DNA for the CDR3: TGTGCCAGCAGCGTAGGGCGGACTAGCGGCTACAATGAGCAGTTCTTC. This gives the protein CASSVGRTSGYNEQFF.

The rearrangement joins TRBV9 to TRBJ2-4, with D maybe TRBD1 (7 bases). The germline gives CDR1 SGDLS, CDR2 YYNGEE. V was clipped by 4 bases and J by 7 bases, with 12 bases between them. The CDR3 length is 13 residues. The CDR3 DNA follows: TGTGCCAGCAGCCCACCAGGGGGGAACATTCAGTACTTC. Translated: CASSPPGGNIQYF.

This chain connects TRBV6-5 to TRBJ2-7, with D perhaps TRBD2 (6 bases). The V gene's germline CDR1 is MNHEY and CDR2 SVGAGI. Trimming removed 6 bases at V and 0 bases at J, with 15 bases between. CDR3 length: 15 amino acids. DNA of the CDR3: TGTGCCAGCAGATACCGGGACTCGTCCTCCTACGAGCAGTACTTC. It is translated as CASRYRDSSSYEQYF.

The V call is TRBV6-1, the J call TRBJ2-7, with D possibly matching TRBD1 (6 bases). The length of the CDR3 is 16 residues. CDR1 is MNHNS, CDR2 SASEGT, per germline. V dropped 4 bases and J dropped 4 bases, with 20 bases sitting between them. The CDR3 spells CASSGEGGRGMYEQYF. In nucleotides, the CDR3 is TGTGCCAGCAGTGGTGAGGGTGGAAGGGGGATGTACGAGCAGTACTTC.